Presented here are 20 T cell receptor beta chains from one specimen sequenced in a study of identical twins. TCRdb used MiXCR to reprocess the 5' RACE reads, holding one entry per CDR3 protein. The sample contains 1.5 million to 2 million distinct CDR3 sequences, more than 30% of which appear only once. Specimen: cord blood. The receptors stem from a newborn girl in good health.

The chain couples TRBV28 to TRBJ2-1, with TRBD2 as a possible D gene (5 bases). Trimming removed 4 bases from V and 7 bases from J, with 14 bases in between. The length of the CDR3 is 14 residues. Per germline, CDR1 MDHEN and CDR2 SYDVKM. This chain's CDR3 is CASSSSGRRNEQFF. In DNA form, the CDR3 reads TGTGCCAGCAGTTCGTCTGGACGGAGGAATGAGCAGTTCTTC. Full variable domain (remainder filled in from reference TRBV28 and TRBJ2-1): DVKVTQSSRYLVKRTGEKVFLECVQDMDHENMFWYRQDPGLGLRLIYFSYDVKMKEKGDIPEGYSVSREKKERFSLILESASTNQTSMYLCASSSSGRRNEQFFGPGTRLTVL.

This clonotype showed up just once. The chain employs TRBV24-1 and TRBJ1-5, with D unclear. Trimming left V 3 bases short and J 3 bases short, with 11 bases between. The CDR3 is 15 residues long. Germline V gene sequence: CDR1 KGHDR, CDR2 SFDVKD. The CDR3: CATSDTRGVNQPQHF. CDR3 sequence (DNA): TGTGCCACCAGTGATACCCGTGGAGTCAATCAGCCCCAGCATTTT.

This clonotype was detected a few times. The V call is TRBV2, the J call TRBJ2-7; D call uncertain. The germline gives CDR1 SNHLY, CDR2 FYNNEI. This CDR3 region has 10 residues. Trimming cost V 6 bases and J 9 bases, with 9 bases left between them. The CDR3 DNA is TGTGCCAGCAGGGGCTCGGGGCAGTACTTC. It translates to CASRGSGQYF. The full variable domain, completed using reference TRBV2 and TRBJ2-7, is EPEVTQTPSHQVTQMGQEVILRCVPISNHLYFYWYRQILGQKVEFLVSFYNNEISEKSEIFDDQFSVERPDGSNFTLKIRSTKLEDSAMYFCASRGSGQYFGPGTRLTVT.

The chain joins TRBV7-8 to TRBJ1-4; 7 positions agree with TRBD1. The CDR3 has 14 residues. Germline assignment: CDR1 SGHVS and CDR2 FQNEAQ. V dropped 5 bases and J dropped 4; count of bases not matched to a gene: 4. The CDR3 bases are TGTGCCAGCAGCCATCGACAGGGTAATGAAAAACTGTTTTTT. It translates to CASSHRQGNEKLFF.

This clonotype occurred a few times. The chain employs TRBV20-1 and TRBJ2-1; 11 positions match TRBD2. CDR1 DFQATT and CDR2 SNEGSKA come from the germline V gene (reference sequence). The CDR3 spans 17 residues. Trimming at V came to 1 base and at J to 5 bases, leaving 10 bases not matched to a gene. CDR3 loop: CSARAPSRLAGNNEQFF. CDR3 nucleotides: TGCAGTGCTAGAGCCCCATCACGACTAGCGGGAAACAATGAGCAGTTCTTC.

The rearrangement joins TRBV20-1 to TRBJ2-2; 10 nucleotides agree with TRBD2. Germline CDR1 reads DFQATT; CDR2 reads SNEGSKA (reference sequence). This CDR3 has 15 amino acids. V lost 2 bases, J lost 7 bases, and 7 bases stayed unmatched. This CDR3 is CSARRSSGRVGELFF. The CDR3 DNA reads TGCAGTGCTAGAAGGTCTAGCGGGAGAGTCGGGGAGCTGTTTTTT.

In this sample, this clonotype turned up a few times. The CDR3 DNA reads TGCGCCAGCAGCTTGGGGTCAGGGGAGTTCGAGACCCAGTACTTC. Its translation is CASSLGSGEFETQYF. The genes are TRBV5-1 and TRBJ2-5; possible D gene TRBD1, 6 bases. Trimming took 0 bases from V and 5 from J, leaving 14 bases between them. The germline gives CDR1 SGHRS, CDR2 YFSETQ. This CDR3 is 15 amino acids long.

CDR3 nucleotides: TGCGCCAGCGTTCCTCTAGCGGGAGACTACACCGGGGAGCTGTTTTTT. Its protein product is CASVPLAGDYTGELFF. The V call is TRBV5-1, the J call TRBJ2-2, with 10 bases that match TRBD2. This CDR3 region has 16 residues. CDR1 is SGHRS and CDR2 is YFSETQ in the germline V gene. The V and J ends lost 7 bases and 3 bases, in that order; junction bases with no gene match: 9.

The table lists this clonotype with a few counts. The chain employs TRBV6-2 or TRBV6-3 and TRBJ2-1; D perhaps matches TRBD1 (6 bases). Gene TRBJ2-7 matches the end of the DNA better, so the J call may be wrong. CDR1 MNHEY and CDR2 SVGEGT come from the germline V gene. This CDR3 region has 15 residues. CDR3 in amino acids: CASNRRDIAYNEQYF. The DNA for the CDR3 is TGTGCCAGCAACCGACGGGACATAGCGTACAATGAGCAGTACTTC.

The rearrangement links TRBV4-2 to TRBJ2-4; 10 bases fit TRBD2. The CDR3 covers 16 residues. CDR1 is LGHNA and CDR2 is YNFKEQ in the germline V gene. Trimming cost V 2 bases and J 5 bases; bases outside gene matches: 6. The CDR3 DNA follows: TGTGCCAGCAGCCAATCCCTAGCGGGGGTACAAAACATTCAGTACTTC. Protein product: CASSQSLAGVQNIQYF.

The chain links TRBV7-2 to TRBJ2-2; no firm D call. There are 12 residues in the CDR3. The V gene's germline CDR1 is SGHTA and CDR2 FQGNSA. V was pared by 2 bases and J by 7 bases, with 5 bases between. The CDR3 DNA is TGTGCCAGCAGCTTAAGTGTCGGGGAGCTGTTTTTT. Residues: CASSLSVGELFF. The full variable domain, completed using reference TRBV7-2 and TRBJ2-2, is GAGVSQSPSNKVTEKGKDVELRCDPISGHTALYWYRQSLGQGLEFLIYFQGNSAPDKSGLPSDRFSAERTGGSVSTLTIQRTQQEDSAVYLCASSLSVGELFFGEGSRLTVL.

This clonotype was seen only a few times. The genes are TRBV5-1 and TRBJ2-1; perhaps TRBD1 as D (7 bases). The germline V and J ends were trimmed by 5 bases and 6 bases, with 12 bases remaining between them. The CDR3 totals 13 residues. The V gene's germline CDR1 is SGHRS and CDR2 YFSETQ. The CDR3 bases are TGCGCCAGCAGGTACCAGGGGGGCAATGAGCAGTTCTTC. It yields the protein CASRYQGGNEQFF.

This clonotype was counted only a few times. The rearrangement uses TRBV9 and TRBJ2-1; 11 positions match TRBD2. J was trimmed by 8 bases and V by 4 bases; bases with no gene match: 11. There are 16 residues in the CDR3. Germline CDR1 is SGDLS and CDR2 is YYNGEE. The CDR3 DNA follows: TGTGCCAGCAGCCCTAGGACTAGCGGGCCTAACTATGAGCAGTTCTTC. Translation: CASSPRTSGPNYEQFF.

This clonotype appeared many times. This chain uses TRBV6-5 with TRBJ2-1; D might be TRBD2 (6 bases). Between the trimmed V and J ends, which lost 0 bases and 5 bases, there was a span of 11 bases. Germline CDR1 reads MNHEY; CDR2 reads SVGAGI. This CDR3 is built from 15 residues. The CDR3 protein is CASSYSGGPDNEQFF. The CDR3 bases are TGTGCCAGCAGTTACTCAGGAGGGCCAGACAATGAGCAGTTCTTC.

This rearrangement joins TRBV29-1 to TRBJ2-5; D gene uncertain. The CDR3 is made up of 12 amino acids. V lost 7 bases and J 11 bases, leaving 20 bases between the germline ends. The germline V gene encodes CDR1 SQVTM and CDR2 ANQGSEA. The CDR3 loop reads CSEVRHDNEQYF. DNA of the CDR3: TGCAGCGAGGTCAGACACGACAATGAGCAGTACTTC.

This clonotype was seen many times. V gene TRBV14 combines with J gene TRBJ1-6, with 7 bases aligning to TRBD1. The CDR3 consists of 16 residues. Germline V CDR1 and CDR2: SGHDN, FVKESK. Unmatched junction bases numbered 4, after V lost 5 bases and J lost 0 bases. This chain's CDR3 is CASSSRDSSYNSPLHF. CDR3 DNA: TGTGCCAGCAGCTCCCGGGACAGCTCCTATAATTCACCCCTCCACTTT.

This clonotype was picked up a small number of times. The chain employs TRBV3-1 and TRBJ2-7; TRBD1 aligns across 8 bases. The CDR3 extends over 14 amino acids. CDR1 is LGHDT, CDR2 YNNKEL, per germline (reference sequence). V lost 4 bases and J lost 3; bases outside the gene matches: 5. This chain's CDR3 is CASSRRDRYYEQYF. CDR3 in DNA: TGTGCCAGCAGCCGCCGGGACAGGTACTACGAGCAGTACTTC.

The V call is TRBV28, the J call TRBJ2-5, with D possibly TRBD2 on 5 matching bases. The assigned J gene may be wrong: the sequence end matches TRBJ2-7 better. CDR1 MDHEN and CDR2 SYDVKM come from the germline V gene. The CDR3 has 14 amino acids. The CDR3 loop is CASSFGMEPYEQYF. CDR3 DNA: TGTGCCAGCAGTTTCGGGATGGAGCCCTACGAGCAGTACTTC.

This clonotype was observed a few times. The chain's CDR3 is CASTRGDHLDSYEQYF. The CDR3 DNA sequence: TGCGCCAGCACCCGAGGGGACCATCTGGATTCCTACGAGCAGTACTTC. The chain uses TRBV5-1 and TRBJ2-7; the D gene could be TRBD1 or TRBD2 (5 bases each). Germline V lookup: CDR1 SGHRS, CDR2 YFSETQ. The ends were cut back, 6 bases at V and 1 base at J, with 20 bases in the middle. This CDR3 has 16 amino acids.

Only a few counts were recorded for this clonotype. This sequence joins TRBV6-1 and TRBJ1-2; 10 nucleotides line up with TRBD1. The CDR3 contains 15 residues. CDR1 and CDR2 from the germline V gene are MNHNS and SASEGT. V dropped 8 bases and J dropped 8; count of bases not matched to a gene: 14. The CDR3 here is CASLWGSTGGEGYTF. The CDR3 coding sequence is TGTGCCAGCCTATGGGGCTCGACAGGGGGCGAGGGCTACACCTTC.